The sequence of this T cell receptor beta chain was determined in a study of T cell clonality in common variable immunodeficiency. Details on this clone: The target antigen is unknown. Sequencing ends 3 residues short of the CDR3 end; the germline J gene provides the rest.

General study points: In common variable immunodeficiency, TCR beta chains reportedly carried fewer deletions and N-nucleotide insertions.

With 3 bases removed from V and 0 bases from J, the gap between germline ends came to 9 bases. The length of the CDR3 is 15 residues. Germline V gene sequence: CDR1 SGHVS, CDR2 FNYEAQ. Profiling relied on immunoSEQ multiplex PCR, and the TCRdb table lists in-frame clones only, not all of them. The sample was found to contain about 47,000 clones, and every one recurs. This sequence was found in a person aged 18 to 75 in good health. The sample comprised peripheral blood mononuclear cells. This chain links TRBV7-6 with TRBJ1-3; maybe TRBD1 (6 bases). The CDR3 here is CASSFQQGSGNTIYF. The sequenced part of the CDR3 DNA is TGTGCCAGCAGCTTTCAACAGGGCTCTGGAAACACC.